This T cell receptor beta chain was profiled in a study of blood T cell repertoires in COVID-19. The repertoire was sequenced with immunoSEQ multiplex PCR; TCRdb's copy has only in-frame clones and lacks some. This sample has 100,000 or so clones, with approximately 91% found just once. The CDR3 consists of 14 residues. Germline CDR1 is KGHSH and CDR2 is LQKENI. V was pared by 4 bases and J by 0 bases, with 10 bases between. This TCR was recovered from a man aged 18-30 years with acute or convalescent COVID-19. The chain joins TRBV18 to TRBJ2-7; possibly TRBD2 for D (5 bases). The sequenced material came from peripheral blood. The DNA of the CDR3 is TGTGCCAGCTCACGGTCCGGGGTCTCCTACGAGCAGTACTTC. Translated: CASSRSGVSYEQYF.